These 19 T cell receptor beta chains were sequenced from one sample in a study. Adaptor-ligated barcode primers were used to amplify TRBV12-4/TRBJ1-2 clonotypes. TCRdb analysed the multiplex PCR reads with MiXCR anew, one entry per CDR3 protein. The table lists roughly 1,500 distinct CDR3 sequences, about 16% of them singletons, with around half in the top ten. Sample: naive CD4+ T cells sorted from blood. The subset here: naive CD4+ T cells, CD4+CD45RA+CD25-. These TCRs come from a female donor with breast cancer.

By its share, this clonotype is medium-sized. The chain recombines TRBV12-3 or TRBV12-4 with TRBJ1-2; weak D call: TRBD1 (6 bases). The CDR3 has 14 amino acids. V was clipped by 7 bases and J by 3 bases, with 15 bases between them. CDR3 sequence: CASIPFNRDYGYTF. The CDR3 coding sequence is TGTGCCAGCATTCCTTTTAACAGGGACTATGGCTACACCTTC.

V and J are TRBV12-3 or TRBV12-4 and TRBJ1-2; 7 bases fit TRBD1. The CDR3 extends over 13 amino acids. The trim removed 7 bases at V and 4 bases at J, leaving 6 bases unmatched. The CDR3 protein is CASKRTGGYGYTF. The CDR3 DNA is TGTGCCAGCAAGCGGACAGGCGGCTATGGCTACACCTTC.

By share, this clonotype counts as medium-sized. The V and J genes are TRBV12-3 or TRBV12-4 and TRBJ1-2; D not resolved. V lost 3 bases and J lost 2, with 7 bases in between. The CDR3 spans 13 residues. The CDR3 DNA reads TGTGCCAGCAGTTTGAGCGGGAACTATGGCTACACCTTC. Its protein is CASSLSGNYGYTF.

In its sample, this clonotype was seen once. The V call is TRBV12-3 or TRBV12-4, the J call TRBJ1-2; 10 bases line up with TRBD1. This CDR3 comprises 15 residues. The ends lost 7 bases at V and 6 bases at J; junction bases unmatched: 11. CDR3 nucleotides: TGTGCCAGCACCCTAATGGGACAGGGGATTGATGGCTACACCTTC. Translated, it gives CASTLMGQGIDGYTF.

In its sample, this clonotype was seen many times. The chain joins TRBV12-3 or TRBV12-4 to TRBJ1-2, with no clear D. Trimming left V 4 bases short and J 10 bases short, with 19 bases between. The CDR3 runs to 14 residues. CDR3 sequence reads: CASSSPAVFLDYTF. The DNA of the CDR3 is TGTGCCAGCAGTTCGCCTGCGGTTTTCCTGGACTACACCTTC.

This clonotype counts as medium-sized (0.01 to 0.1%). The rearrangement joins TRBV12-3 or TRBV12-4 to TRBJ1-2; unclear D gene. V lost 8 bases to trimming and J lost 5 bases, with 15 bases between them. The CDR3 is 13 residues long. The CDR3 DNA reads TGTGCCAGCGGCATAACCGGAGTGTATGGCTACACCTTC. It is translated as CASGITGVYGYTF.

By share, this clonotype ranks as medium-sized (0.01 to 0.1%). The rearrangement links TRBV12-3 or TRBV12-4 to TRBJ1-2; possible D gene TRBD1, 6 bases. Trimming cost V 6 bases and J 6 bases, with 17 bases left between them. The CDR3 sequence is 14 residues long. CDR3 sequence (DNA): TGTGCCAGCAGCTACCTTCCAGGGGTCAATGGCTACACCTTC. It translates to CASSYLPGVNGYTF.

In its sample, this clonotype is medium-sized. The CDR3 region is CASSASYGYTF. Here the CDR3 DNA reads TGTGCCAGCAGTGCTTCCTATGGCTACACCTTC. The chain carries TRBV12-3 or TRBV12-4 and TRBJ1-2; D is undetermined. The V end lost 5 bases, the J end lost 4 bases, and 5 bases lay between the germline ends. This CDR3 comprises 11 residues.

This clonotype rates as medium-sized. The chain links TRBV12-3 or TRBV12-4 to TRBJ1-2; 8 bases align to TRBD1. CDR3 size: 15 residues. With 5 bases clipped from V and 0 bases from J, the junction kept 5 bases outside the gene matches. CDR3 sequence (DNA): TGTGCCAGCAGTAGGACAGGGCTCTCTAACTATGGCTACACCTTC. It is translated as CASSRTGLSNYGYTF.

This clonotype qualifies as hyperexpanded (1% or more). The chain links TRBV12-3 or TRBV12-4 to TRBJ1-2, with 7 bases fitting TRBD1. The V and J ends lost 7 bases and 4 bases, in that order; junction bases with no gene match: 9. CDR3 size: 14 residues. The CDR3 sequence: CASITQGLSYGYTF. The CDR3 DNA reads as TGTGCCAGCATAACACAGGGGCTCTCCTATGGCTACACCTTC.

This clonotype counts as medium-sized. The chain uses TRBV12-3 or TRBV12-4 and TRBJ1-2; possible D gene TRBD1, 5 bases. CDR3 length: 13 amino acids. The germline V and J ends were trimmed by 3 bases and 4 bases, with 9 bases remaining between them. Here the CDR3 reads CASSLAGTYGYTF. In DNA, the CDR3 is TGTGCCAGCAGTTTGGCAGGGACCTATGGCTACACCTTC.

This clonotype was seen repeatedly, ten times or more. The chain combines TRBV12-3 or TRBV12-4 with TRBJ1-2; no clear D. This CDR3 is built from 14 residues. Trimming stripped 0 bases from V and 4 bases from J, with 9 bases between. This chain's CDR3 is CASSLAGKGYGYTF. The CDR3 DNA reads as TGTGCCAGCAGTTTAGCGGGAAAGGGCTATGGCTACACCTTC.

This clonotype is categorized as medium-sized. The chain is built from TRBV12-3 or TRBV12-4 and TRBJ1-2, with D unclear. V lost 5 bases to trimming and J lost 4 bases, with 5 bases between them. The CDR3 consists of 11 residues. The CDR3 region has the DNA TGTGCCAGCAGTCGCCCCTATGGCTACACCTTC. It yields the protein CASSRPYGYTF.

This clonotype was found once. This chain links TRBV12-3 or TRBV12-4 with TRBJ1-2; TRBD1 is a possible D gene (6 bases). V shed 3 bases and J shed 2 bases, with 10 bases lying between them. The length of the CDR3 is 14 residues. CDR3 sequence (DNA): TGTGCCAGCAGTTTTGCGGACAGAAACTATGGCTACACCTTC. Its protein product is CASSFADRNYGYTF.

In its sample, this clonotype was seen many times. The chain combines TRBV12-3 or TRBV12-4 with TRBJ1-2; 7 positions agree with TRBD1. The CDR3 contains 12 residues. After removal of 8 bases from V and 2 bases from J, the junction contained 2 bases not matched to a gene. This chain's CDR3 is CASDRVNYGYTF. CDR3 DNA sequence: TGTGCCAGCGACAGGGTGAACTATGGCTACACCTTC.

The chain couples TRBV12-3 or TRBV12-4 to TRBJ1-2, with 10 bases aligning to TRBD1. The CDR3 spans 14 residues. Trimming at V came to 6 bases and at J to 3 bases, leaving 4 bases not matched to a gene. The CDR3 bases are TGTGCCAGCAGAGCCGGGACAGGGGACTATGGCTACACCTTC. It codes for CASRAGTGDYGYTF.

This clonotype is labeled as medium-sized (0.01 to 0.1%). The gene calls are TRBV12-3 or TRBV12-4 and TRBJ1-2; D remains unclear. There are 13 residues in the CDR3. V was pared by 6 bases and J by 1 base, with 9 bases between. The CDR3 DNA reads as TGTGCCAGCAGATCCCACAGTAACTATGGCTACACCTTC. Protein: CASRSHSNYGYTF.

The chain employs TRBV12-3 or TRBV12-4 and TRBJ1-2; D is possibly TRBD1 (5 bases). The CDR3 contains 15 residues. The V gene lost 5 bases and the J gene lost 3 bases, with 16 bases spanning the gap. The CDR3 loop reads CASSNSGRSYYGYTF. CDR3 in DNA: TGTGCCAGCAGTAATTCGGGACGGAGCTACTATGGCTACACCTTC.

This clonotype is categorized as medium-sized. The rearrangement joins TRBV12-3 or TRBV12-4 to TRBJ1-2, with 10 positions matching TRBD1. CDR3 length: 16 residues. The trim removed 0 bases at V and 3 bases at J, leaving 4 bases unmatched. CDR3 sequence (DNA): TGTGCCAGCAGTTTAGCGCGGGACAGGGGCCACTATGGCTACACCTTC. As protein: CASSLARDRGHYGYTF.